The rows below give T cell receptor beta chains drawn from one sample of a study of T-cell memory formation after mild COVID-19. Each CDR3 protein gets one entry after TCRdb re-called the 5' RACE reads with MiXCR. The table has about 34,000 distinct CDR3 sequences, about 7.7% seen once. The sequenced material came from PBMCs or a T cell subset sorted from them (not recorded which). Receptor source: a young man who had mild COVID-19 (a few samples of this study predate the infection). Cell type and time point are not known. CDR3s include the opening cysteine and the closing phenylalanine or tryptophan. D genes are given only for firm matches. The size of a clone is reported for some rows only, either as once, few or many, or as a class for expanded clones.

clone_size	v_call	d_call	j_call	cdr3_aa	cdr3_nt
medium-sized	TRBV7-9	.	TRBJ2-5	CASSLLGRGETQYF	TGTGCCAGCAGCTTACTTGGCAGGGGAGAGACCCAGTACTTC
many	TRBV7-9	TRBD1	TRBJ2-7	CASSVRTGADEQYF	TGTGCCAGCAGCGTAAGGACAGGGGCCGACGAGCAGTACTTC
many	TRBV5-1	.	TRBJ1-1	CASSFVPGANTEAFF	TGCGCCAGCAGCTTCGTCCCGGGGGCGAACACTGAAGCTTTCTTT
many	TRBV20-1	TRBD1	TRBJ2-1	CSAISRGQERQFF	TGCAGTGCTATATCCAGGGGGCAGGAACGGCAGTTCTTC
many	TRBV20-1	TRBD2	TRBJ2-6	CSARSGGGANVLTF	TGCAGTGCTAGGAGCGGGGGAGGGGCCAACGTCCTGACTTTC
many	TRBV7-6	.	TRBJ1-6	CASSAMIRDNSPLHF	TGTGCCAGCAGCGCCATGATAAGGGACAATTCACCCCTCCACTTT
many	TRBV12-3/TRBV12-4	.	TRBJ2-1	CASSGGSYNEQFF	TGTGCCAGCAGTGGGGGGTCCTACAATGAGCAGTTCTTC
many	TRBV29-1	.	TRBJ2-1	CSVEEDRGRSYNEQFF	TGCAGCGTTGAAGAAGATCGCGGGCGCTCCTACAATGAGCAGTTCTTC
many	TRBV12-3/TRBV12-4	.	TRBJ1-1	CASTLRGGTEAFF	TGTGCCAGCACCCTTAGGGGAGGCACTGAAGCTTTCTTT
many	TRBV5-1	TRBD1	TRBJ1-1	CASSSTGSGDEAFF	TGCGCCAGCAGCTCGACAGGGAGTGGGGATGAAGCTTTCTTT
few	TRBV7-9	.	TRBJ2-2	CASSLNGYTGELFF	TGTGCCAGCAGCTTAAATGGGTACACCGGGGAGCTGTTTTTT
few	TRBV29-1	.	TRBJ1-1	CSVGRGGTEAFF	TGCAGCGTTGGAAGGGGGGGCACTGAAGCTTTCTTT
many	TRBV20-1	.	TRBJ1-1	CSASPGYMNTEAFF	TGCAGTGCTAGTCCCGGCTACATGAACACTGAAGCTTTCTTT
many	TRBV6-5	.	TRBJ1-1	CASSYSRGTEAFF	TGTGCCAGCAGTTACTCGAGGGGTACTGAAGCTTTCTTT
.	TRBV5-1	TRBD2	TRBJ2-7	CASSEAGVTYEQYF	TGCGCCAGCAGCGAGGCGGGGGTTACCTACGAGCAGTACTTC
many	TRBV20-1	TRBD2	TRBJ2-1	CSAPGTSGGLNEQFF	TGCAGTGCTCCCGGGACTAGCGGGGGCCTCAATGAGCAGTTCTTC
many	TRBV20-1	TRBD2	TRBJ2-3	CSAPSSGRPDTQYF	TGCAGTGCTCCCTCTAGCGGGAGACCAGATACGCAGTATTTT
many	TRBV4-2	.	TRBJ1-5	CASSQDRAKNQPQHF	TGTGCCAGCAGCCAAGATAGGGCGAAAAATCAGCCCCAGCATTTT